Listed below are T cell receptor beta chains from one sample, sequenced in a study of siplizumab effects on memory and regulatory T cells. Sequencing used immunoSEQ multiplex PCR; TCRdb keeps in-frame clones, though not all of them. This table has 50,000 or so clones, around 97% appearing once. The specimen sequenced was naive CD4+ T cells sorted from blood. The source of these receptors is a human donor in good health. The CDR3 runs from the conserved cysteine through the conserved F or W. Fields, in order: J gene, V gene, CDR3 protein.

>TRBJ1-1|TRBV11-3
CASSPHQGIFGGGITEAFF
>TRBJ2-5|TRBV5-1
CASSWGLEETQYF
>TRBJ1-2|TRBV18
CASSPQTDYGYTF
>TRBJ2-2|TRBV5-6
CASSFGGRATGELFF
>-|TRBV5-1
CASSLDEGRTYEQYF
>TRBJ2-7|TRBV28
CASSRTYEQYF
>TRBJ2-1|TRBV7-3
CASSLGPRDEQFF
>TRBJ2-1|TRBV19
CASDPGLAAYNEQFF
>TRBJ2-7|TRBV11-3
CASSPPSGSSGPEQYF
>TRBJ1-2|TRBV2
CASSELRERDGYTF
>TRBJ2-7|TRBV4-1
CASSQGVLAGGSEQYF
>TRBJ1-2|TRBV4-3
CASSQDSTGPFYGYTF
>TRBJ1-1|TRBV7-9
CASSITGATEAFF
>TRBJ2-5|TRBV6-5
CASSRLAGGQTQYF
>TRBJ2-2|TRBV4-1
CASSRPGWGELFF
>TRBJ2-3|TRBV5-1
CASSTLTGGTDTQYF
>TRBJ2-7|TRBV27
CASSLKAREYEQYF
>TRBJ1-1|TRBV7-9
CASSPAQFHEAFF
>TRBJ1-5|TRBV7-8
CASSTGTGNQPQHF
>TRBJ1-2|TRBV5-8
CASSPDRQGRNYGYTF
>TRBJ1-1|TRBV25-1
CASSELGYTEAFF
>TRBJ1-5|TRBV15
CATSRRRVDQPQHF
>TRBJ2-7|TRBV5-1
CASSLVAGSSYEQYF
>TRBJ2-7|TRBV30
CAWRTGIEQYF
>TRBJ2-3|TRBV4-1
CASSPGGGRARTDTQYF
>TRBJ2-7|TRBV6-6
CASSYRQGGVYEQYF
>TRBJ1-4|TRBV5-1
CASSLGGNNEKLFF
>TRBJ1-6|TRBV7-2
CASSLAPPPNSPLHF
>TRBJ2-1|TRBV9
CASSVAQSSYNEQFF
>TRBJ2-1|TRBV16
CASSPSGRSYNEQFF
>TRBJ2-5|TRBV6-5
CASSYSRGLGTQYF
>TRBJ1-1|TRBV2
CASSDHRGLDPEAFF
>TRBJ2-7|TRBV10-1
CASSVAATYEQYF
>TRBJ1-3|TRBV2
CASRATGSSGNTIYF
>TRBJ2-3|TRBV4-3
CATPFYYRGRRDTQYF
>TRBJ2-7|TRBV25-1
CASSDWGYEQYF
>TRBJ1-4|TRBV28
CASSLVRQGGPTNEKLFF
>TRBJ2-6|TRBV7-7
CASSSGSRGANVLTF
>TRBJ2-1|TRBV19
CASSIGTSGINEQFF
>TRBJ2-7|TRBV2
CASDLRGVEQYF
>TRBJ2-7|TRBV6-5
CASSYSTTGVEQYF
>TRBJ2-1|TRBV19
CASSRQSRGGDNEQFF
>TRBJ2-5|TRBV9
CASSVGPFAVQETQYF
>TRBJ2-1|TRBV5-8
CASSHLYGTSGINEQFF
>TRBJ2-5|TRBV5-4
CASSFTRRETQYF
>TRBJ2-3|TRBV5-1
CASSSLYNSDTQYF
>TRBJ2-1|TRBV9
CASSRSGTSFSEQFF